The 27 T cell receptor beta chains presented below share a single source sample, sequenced in a study of T-cell memory formation after mild COVID-19. TCRdb used MiXCR to reprocess the 5' RACE reads, holding one entry per CDR3 protein. This sample yields a few hundred thousand distinct CDR3 sequences, of which 16% are seen a single time; roughly 21% belongs to the top ten. The sample taken for sequencing was PBMCs or a T cell subset sorted from them (not recorded which). The origin of the receptors is a young man who had mild COVID-19 (a few samples of this study predate the infection). Cell type and time point are not known.

This clonotype was detected a few times. The chain uses TRBV14 and TRBJ2-1; D might be TRBD2 (5 bases). Germline loops: CDR1 SGHDN, CDR2 FVKESK. The CDR3 is 15 residues long. V lost 5 bases and J lost 1, with 12 bases in between. The CDR3 reads CASSVARGSYNEQFF. CDR3 nucleotide sequence: TGTGCCAGCAGCGTGGCCCGGGGTTCCTACAATGAGCAGTTCTTC. The full variable domain, completed using reference TRBV14 and TRBJ2-1, is EAGVTQFPSHSVIEKGQTVTLRCDPISGHDNLYWYRRVMGKEIKFLLHFVKESKQDESGMPNNRFLAERTGGTYSTLKVQPAELEDSGVYFCASSVARGSYNEQFFGPGTRLTVL.

This clonotype has at least ten counts. The V and J genes are TRBV6-2 or TRBV6-3 and TRBJ2-3, with D hard to call. Germline V gives CDR1 MNHEY, CDR2 SVGEGT. The CDR3 has 12 amino acids. V was trimmed by 2 bases and J by 4 bases, leaving 4 bases between them. CDR3 amino acids: CASSYESDTQYF. The CDR3 nucleotides read TGTGCCAGCAGTTACGAGTCAGATACGCAGTATTTT.

The sample holds a few counts of this clonotype. This chain joins TRBV20-1 and TRBJ2-1; 9 positions agree with TRBD1. The CDR3 has 14 residues. The ends lost 2 bases at V and 8 bases at J; junction bases unmatched: 7. Germline-derived CDR1 and CDR2 are DFQATT and SNEGSKA (reference sequence). The DNA for the CDR3 is TGCAGTGCTAGAACATCACAGGGGGCGGATGAGCAGTTCTTC. It yields the protein CSARTSQGADEQFF.

This clonotype was counted a few times. The DNA for the CDR3 is TGTGCCAGCAGTCCCGCTGCGAACTCCTACGAGCAGTACTTC. This codes for CASSPAANSYEQYF. The chain combines TRBV27 with TRBJ2-7; D gene uncertain. From germline, CDR1 is MNHEY and CDR2 SMNVEV (reference sequence). V was pared by 5 bases and J by 0 bases, with 11 bases between. This CDR3 is built from 14 residues.

This clonotype was detected ten times or more. V gene TRBV20-1 combines with J gene TRBJ2-3; D is ambiguous. CDR3 length: 15 residues. CDR1 and CDR2 from the germline V gene are DFQATT and SNEGSKA (reference sequence). Trimming shortened V by 5 bases and J by 1 base, and 16 bases separated the two germline ends. The CDR3 region is CSAAFPLTGTDTQYF. The CDR3 DNA reads as TGCAGTGCTGCCTTTCCCCTTACCGGCACAGATACGCAGTATTTT.

The V call is TRBV20-1, the J call TRBJ1-1; 10 positions match TRBD1. The length of the CDR3 is 14 residues. Germline trimming cut 3 bases from V and 4 bases from J; bases unmatched to any gene: 5. Germline V gives CDR1 DFQATT, CDR2 SNEGSKA (reference sequence). The CDR3 region is CSASRQGASTEAFF. The DNA of the CDR3 is TGCAGTGCTAGTCGACAGGGGGCAAGCACTGAAGCTTTCTTT.

This clonotype was seen only a few times. The rearrangement joins TRBV7-2 to TRBJ2-5, with D perhaps matching TRBD1 (6 bases). Germline CDR1 is SGHTA and CDR2 is FQGNSA. The CDR3 is 12 residues long. V dropped 5 bases and J dropped 4 bases, with 8 bases sitting between them. The CDR3 DNA reads as TGTGCCAGCAGCACAGGGCGAGAGACCCAGTACTTC. Its translation: CASSTGRETQYF.

This clonotype was counted a few times. The chain is built from TRBV11-2 and TRBJ2-5, with D hard to call. Germline V gene sequence: CDR1 SGHAT, CDR2 FQNNGV. CDR3 length equals 13 residues. Trimming took 4 bases from V and 2 from J, leaving 8 bases between them. CDR3 sequence (DNA): TGTGCCAGCAGCTACTATATACAAGAGACCCAGTACTTC. Residues: CASSYYIQETQYF.

This clonotype appeared a few times. The rearrangement joins TRBV16 to TRBJ2-2, with D uncertain. The CDR3 has 13 residues. V dropped 4 bases and J dropped 6 bases, with 9 bases sitting between them. Germline CDR1 reads KGHSY; CDR2 reads FQNENV. In DNA, the CDR3 is TGTGCCAGCAGCCGGGTTTCATCCGGGGAGCTGTTTTTT. Amino acid sequence: CASSRVSSGELFF.

This clonotype has at least ten counts. This chain uses TRBV3-1 with TRBJ2-2; 8 bases are a match to TRBD1. The CDR3 loop spans 16 amino acids. J was trimmed by 4 bases and V by 1 base; bases with no gene match: 5. Germline values: CDR1 LGHDT, CDR2 YNNKEL (reference sequence). The CDR3 DNA reads TGTGCCAGCAGCCAAGGTCCAGGGGGCCGCACCGGGGAGCTGTTTTTT. Amino acid sequence: CASSQGPGGRTGELFF.

This clonotype was found many times. The chain recombines TRBV7-9 with TRBJ1-2; D remains ambiguous. CDR3 length: 13 amino acids. Trimming cost V 1 base and J 3 bases, with 6 bases left between them. CDR1 and CDR2 (germline): SEHNR, FQNEAQ (reference sequence). The CDR3 DNA follows: TGTGCCAGCAGCTTAGGGACGGACTATGGCTACACCTTC. It codes for CASSLGTDYGYTF. The variable domain in full, completed from reference TRBV7-9 and TRBJ1-2, reads DTGVSQNPRHKITKRGQNVTFRCDPISEHNRLYWYRQTLGQGPEFLTYFQNEAQLEKSRLLSDRFSAERPKGSFSTLEIQRTEQGDSAMYLCASSLGTDYGYTFGSGTRLTVV.

A few counts support this clonotype. CDR3 in amino acids: CATRWTGSNYGYTF. CDR3 DNA sequence: TGTGCCACCAGGTGGACAGGGTCTAACTATGGCTACACCTTC. The chain joins TRBV15 to TRBJ1-2; 8 bases map to TRBD1. V gave up 6 bases and J gave up 0 bases; unmatched junction bases: 3. Germline assignment: CDR1 LNHNV and CDR2 YYDKDF (reference sequence). The CDR3 loop spans 14 amino acids.

This chain joins TRBV9 and TRBJ1-5; TRBD1 agrees at 7 bases. The CDR3 runs to 16 residues. J was trimmed by 6 bases and V by 0 bases; bases with no gene match: 9. Per germline, CDR1 SGDLS and CDR2 YYNGEE. The CDR3 here is CASSVDPTGRGQPQHF. In DNA, the CDR3 is TGTGCCAGCAGCGTAGACCCGACAGGGCGGGGTCAGCCCCAGCATTTT.

The J gene is TRBJ1-2, the V gene TRBV5-1; 8 nucleotides match TRBD1. The ends lost 3 bases at V and 10 bases at J; junction bases unmatched: 5. Germline loops: CDR1 SGHRS, CDR2 YFSETQ. This CDR3 region has 12 residues. The CDR3 region has the DNA TGCGCCAGCAGCTGGGGGACAGGAGACTACACCTTC. Translated: CASSWGTGDYTF.

This clonotype was seen a few times. The rearrangement links TRBV3-1 to TRBJ2-5, with D possibly TRBD1 on 6 matching bases. The germline V gene encodes CDR1 LGHDT and CDR2 YNNKEL (reference sequence). The CDR3 extends over 14 amino acids. Trimming shortened V by 1 base and J by 3 bases, and 9 bases separated the two germline ends. This CDR3 is CASSQVGAEETQYF. The CDR3 DNA follows: TGTGCCAGCAGCCAAGTGGGGGCGGAAGAGACCCAGTACTTC.

This chain uses TRBV6-4 with TRBJ2-2, with 8 bases fitting TRBD2. This CDR3 is 16 amino acids long. The ends lost 4 bases at V and 3 bases at J; junction bases unmatched: 7. Looked up from germline, CDR1 is MRHNA and CDR2 is SNTAGT. In nucleotides, the CDR3 is TGTGCCAGCAGTGGTCGAGCGGGGGCCCACACCGGGGAGCTGTTTTTT. It translates to CASSGRAGAHTGELFF.

This clonotype was picked up one time. One end of the junction fails to match germline, which may point to a read error. The chain has TRBV7-2 and TRBJ2-3; perhaps TRBD2 as D (5 bases). The CDR3 is 14 amino acids. Germline V gene lookup returns CDR1 SGHTA and CDR2 FQGNSA. The CDR3 DNA reads as TGTGCCAGCAGCCTAGCCCAGAGGAGCAATACGCAGTATTTT. It is translated as CASSLAQRSNTQYF.

This chain links TRBV5-5 with TRBJ1-3, with D uncertain. This CDR3 is built from 14 residues. Germline-derived CDR1 and CDR2 are SGHKS and YYEKEE (reference sequence). V lost 2 bases and J lost 0, with 6 bases in between. This CDR3 reads CASSFTSSGNTIYF. The CDR3, as DNA: TGTGCCAGCAGCTTCACCAGCTCTGGAAACACCATATATTTT.

This clonotype appeared a few times. This chain links TRBV6-5 with TRBJ2-3, with 8 bases fitting TRBD1. After removal of 8 bases from V and 7 bases from J, the junction contained 14 bases not matched to a gene. This CDR3 contains 15 residues. The germline V gene has CDR1 MNHEY and CDR2 SVGAGI. The CDR3 reads CASAGTGRFGHTQYF. The CDR3 DNA follows: TGTGCCAGCGCGGGGACAGGCAGATTCGGTCATACGCAGTATTTT.

This clonotype came up many times. The chain employs TRBV7-9 and TRBJ2-1; D may correspond to TRBD1 or TRBD2 (5 bases each). Trimming took off 5 bases at V and 4 bases at J, with 21 bases between the two ends. Germline V gene lookup returns CDR1 SEHNR and CDR2 FQNEAQ (reference sequence). This CDR3 region has 17 residues. The CDR3 DNA follows: TGTGCCAGCAGCCCATCCTTTCTCGGGGCGAAATACAATGAGCAGTTCTTC. It encodes CASSPSFLGAKYNEQFF.

Only a few counts were recorded for this clonotype. The chain recombines TRBV2 with TRBJ1-5; a possible D gene is TRBD1 (6 bases). This CDR3 has 14 residues. Trimming shortened V by 5 bases and J by 2 bases, and 10 bases separated the two germline ends. In germline, CDR1 is SNHLY, CDR2 FYNNEI. The CDR3 reads CASSRQARNQPQHF. CDR3 coding DNA: TGTGCCAGCAGTAGACAGGCCCGCAATCAGCCCCAGCATTTT.

V gene TRBV12-3 or TRBV12-4 combines with J gene TRBJ1-4; perhaps TRBD1 as D (5 bases). The V and J ends lost 2 bases and 6 bases respectively, with 10 bases between them. The length of the CDR3 is 14 residues. The CDR3 sequence: CASSLRLGDEKLFF. CDR3 coding DNA: TGTGCCAGCAGTTTAAGACTAGGGGATGAAAAACTGTTTTTT.

In its sample, this clonotype was seen many times. The rearrangement joins TRBV7-3 to TRBJ2-3; 7 bases line up with TRBD1. The V gene's germline CDR1 is SGHTA and CDR2 FQGTGA. This CDR3 comprises 15 residues. J lost 4 bases, V lost 0 bases, and 4 bases had no gene match. The CDR3 loop reads CASSLTRDSPDTQYF. The CDR3 DNA follows: TGTGCCAGCAGCTTAACTCGGGACAGCCCAGATACGCAGTATTTT.

This clonotype was recorded many times. The V and J genes are TRBV5-6 and TRBJ2-1; D is uncertain. This CDR3 is 14 amino acids long. The germline gives CDR1 SGHDT, CDR2 YYEEEE. V was shortened by 2 bases and J by 6 bases, with 12 bases between the two germline ends. CDR3 DNA: TGTGCCAGCAGCTTAGTCTGGTCTAGCAATGAGCAGTTCTTC. It yields the protein CASSLVWSSNEQFF.

The chain uses TRBV27 and TRBJ2-2; D remains unclear. The V and J ends lost 6 bases and 6 bases respectively, with 11 bases between them. Germline CDR1 and CDR2: MNHEY and SMNVEV (reference sequence). This CDR3 comprises 13 residues. CDR3 nucleotide sequence: TGTGCCAGCAGGCAAGATACCCCCGGGGAGCTGTTTTTT. It translates to CASRQDTPGELFF.

The chain is built from TRBV20-1 and TRBJ2-2; D may be TRBD1 (6 bases). The CDR3 runs 15 residues. The V gene's germline CDR1 is DFQATT and CDR2 SNEGSKA (reference sequence). The germline V and J ends were trimmed by 3 bases and 4 bases, with 15 bases remaining between them. CDR3 bases: TGCAGTGCTAGGCTGTTAGGGGGAAGCACCGGGGAGCTGTTTTTT. Translation: CSARLLGGSTGELFF.

The chain uses TRBV6-2 or TRBV6-3 and TRBJ2-3, with 7 bases that match TRBD2. The germline V gene has CDR1 MNHEY and CDR2 SVGEGT. The CDR3 sequence is 14 residues long. J lost 6 bases, V lost 4 bases, and 7 bases had no gene match. For the CDR3, the DNA is TGTGCCAGCAGTTGGAGCGGGGAGGGGGATACGCAGTATTTT. Translating it yields CASSWSGEGDTQYF.